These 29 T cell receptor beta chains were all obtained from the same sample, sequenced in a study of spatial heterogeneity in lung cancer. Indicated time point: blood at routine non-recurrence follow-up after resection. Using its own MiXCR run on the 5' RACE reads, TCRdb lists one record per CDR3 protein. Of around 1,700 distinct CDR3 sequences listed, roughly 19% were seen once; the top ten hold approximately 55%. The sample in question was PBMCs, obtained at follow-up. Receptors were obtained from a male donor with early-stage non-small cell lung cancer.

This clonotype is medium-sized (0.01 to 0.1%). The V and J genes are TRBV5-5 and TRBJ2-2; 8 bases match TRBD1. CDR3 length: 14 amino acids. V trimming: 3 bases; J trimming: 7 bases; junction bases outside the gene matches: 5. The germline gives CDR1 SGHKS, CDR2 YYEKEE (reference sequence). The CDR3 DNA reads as TGTGCCAGCAGCTGGACAGGGACGGGCGGGGAGCTGTTTTTT. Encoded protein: CASSWTGTGGELFF.

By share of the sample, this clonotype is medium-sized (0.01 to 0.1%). As DNA, the CDR3 is TGTGCTAGTGGTCCAGAGGGACAGGGCAGCAATCAGCCCCAGCATTTT. The encoded protein is CASGPEGQGSNQPQHF. The chain has TRBV12-5 and TRBJ1-5, with 9 bases identical to TRBD1. Trimming took 5 bases from V and 1 from J; bases not matched to a gene: 6. CDR1 and CDR2 (germline): LGHNT, FRNRAP. This CDR3 is built from 16 residues.

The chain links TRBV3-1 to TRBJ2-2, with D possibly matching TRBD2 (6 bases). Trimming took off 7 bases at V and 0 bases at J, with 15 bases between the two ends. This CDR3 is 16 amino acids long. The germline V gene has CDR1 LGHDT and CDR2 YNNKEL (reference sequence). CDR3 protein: CASNRLGTSNTGELFF. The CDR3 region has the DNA TGTGCCAGCAACAGGCTCGGGACTTCGAACACCGGGGAGCTGTTTTTT.

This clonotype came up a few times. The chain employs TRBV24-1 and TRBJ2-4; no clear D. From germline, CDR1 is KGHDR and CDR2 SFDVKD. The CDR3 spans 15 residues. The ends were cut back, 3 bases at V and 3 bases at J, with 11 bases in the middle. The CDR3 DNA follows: TGTGCCACCAGTGATCCAGCTTTTGGCAAAAACATTCAGTACTTC. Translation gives CATSDPAFGKNIQYF.

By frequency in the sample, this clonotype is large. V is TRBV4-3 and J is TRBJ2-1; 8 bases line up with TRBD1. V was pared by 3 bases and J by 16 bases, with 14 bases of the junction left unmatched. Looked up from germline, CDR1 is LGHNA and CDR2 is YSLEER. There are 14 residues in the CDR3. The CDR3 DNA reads TGCGCCAGCAGCCACCCAGGGGGCGGGGCTTCTCTATTCTTC. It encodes CASSHPGGGASLFF.

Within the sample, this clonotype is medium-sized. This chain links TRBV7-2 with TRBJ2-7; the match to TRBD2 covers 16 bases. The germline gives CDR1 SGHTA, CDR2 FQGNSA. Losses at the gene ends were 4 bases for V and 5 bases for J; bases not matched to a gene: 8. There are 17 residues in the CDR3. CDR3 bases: TGTGCCAGCAGCTGGGGACTAGCGGGGGGGCGGATGAACGAGCAGTACTTC. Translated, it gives CASSWGLAGGRMNEQYF.

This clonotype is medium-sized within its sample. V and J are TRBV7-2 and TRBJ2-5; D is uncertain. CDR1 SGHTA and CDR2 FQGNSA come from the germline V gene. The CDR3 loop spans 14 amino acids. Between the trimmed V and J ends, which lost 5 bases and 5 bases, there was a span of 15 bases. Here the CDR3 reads CASSLRRVSETQYF. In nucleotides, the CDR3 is TGTGCCAGCAGCCTCAGACGCGTATCCGAGACCCAGTACTTC.

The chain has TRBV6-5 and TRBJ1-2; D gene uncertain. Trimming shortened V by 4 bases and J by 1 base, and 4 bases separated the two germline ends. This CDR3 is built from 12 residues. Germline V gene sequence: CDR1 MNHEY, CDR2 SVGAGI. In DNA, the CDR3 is TGTGCCAGCAGTTTAGATAACTATGGCTACACCTTC. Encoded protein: CASSLDNYGYTF.

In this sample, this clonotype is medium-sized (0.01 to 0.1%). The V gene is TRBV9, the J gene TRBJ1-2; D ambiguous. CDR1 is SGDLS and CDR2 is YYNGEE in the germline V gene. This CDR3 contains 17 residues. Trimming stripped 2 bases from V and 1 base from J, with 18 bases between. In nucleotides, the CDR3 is TGTGCCAGCAGCGTTAGCAGGAGTTTGGGCCTTAACTATGGCTACACCTTC. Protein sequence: CASSVSRSLGLNYGYTF. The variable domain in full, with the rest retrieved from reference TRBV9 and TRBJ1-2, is DSGVTQTPKHLITATGQRVTLRCSPRSGDLSVYWYQQSLDQGLQFLIQYYNGEERAKGNILERFSAQQFPDLHSELNLSSLELGDSALYFCASSVSRSLGLNYGYTFGSGTRLTVV.

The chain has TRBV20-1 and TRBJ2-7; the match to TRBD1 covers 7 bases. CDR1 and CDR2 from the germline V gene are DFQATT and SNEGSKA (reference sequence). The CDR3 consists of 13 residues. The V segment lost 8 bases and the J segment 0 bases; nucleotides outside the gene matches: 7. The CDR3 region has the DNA TGCAGTTCCAGGGGGACCGGCTCCTACGAGCAGTACTTC. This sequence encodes CSSRGTGSYEQYF.

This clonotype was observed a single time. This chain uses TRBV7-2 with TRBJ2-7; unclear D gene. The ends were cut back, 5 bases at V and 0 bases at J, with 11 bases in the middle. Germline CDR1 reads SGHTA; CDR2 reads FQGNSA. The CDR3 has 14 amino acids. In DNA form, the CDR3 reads TGTGCCAGCAGCCCTACCCGGGTCTCCTACGAGCAGTACTTC. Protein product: CASSPTRVSYEQYF.

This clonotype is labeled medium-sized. CDR3 residues: CASRWTSGVGEQFF. The CDR3, as DNA: TGTGCCAGTAGATGGACTAGCGGGGTAGGTGAGCAGTTCTTC. The rearrangement links TRBV19 to TRBJ2-1, with 12 nucleotides matching TRBD2. The V gene's germline CDR1 is LNHDA and CDR2 SQIVND (reference sequence). Trimming at V came to 6 bases and at J to 9 bases, leaving 6 bases not matched to a gene. The CDR3 covers 14 residues.

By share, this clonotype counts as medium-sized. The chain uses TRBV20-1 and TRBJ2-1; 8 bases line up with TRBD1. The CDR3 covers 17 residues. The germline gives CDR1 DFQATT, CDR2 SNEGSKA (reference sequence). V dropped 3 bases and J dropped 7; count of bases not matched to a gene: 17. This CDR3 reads CSASYHTDRVLKNEQFF. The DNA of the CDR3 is TGCAGTGCTAGTTACCACACGGACAGGGTTCTAAAGAATGAGCAGTTCTTC.

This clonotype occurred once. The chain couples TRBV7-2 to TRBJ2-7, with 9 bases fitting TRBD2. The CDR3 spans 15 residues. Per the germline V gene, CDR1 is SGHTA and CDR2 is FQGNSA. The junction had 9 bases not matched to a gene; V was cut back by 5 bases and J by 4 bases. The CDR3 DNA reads TGTGCCAGCAGCCCTTCTGGCGGGGGGGCATACGAGCAGTACTTC. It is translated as CASSPSGGGAYEQYF.

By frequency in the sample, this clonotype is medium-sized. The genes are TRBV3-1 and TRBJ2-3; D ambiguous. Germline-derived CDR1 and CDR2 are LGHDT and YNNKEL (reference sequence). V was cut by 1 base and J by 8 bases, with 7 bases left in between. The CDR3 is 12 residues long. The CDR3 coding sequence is TGTGCCAGCAGCCAAGGAGGCCGTACGCAGTATTTT. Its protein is CASSQGGRTQYF.

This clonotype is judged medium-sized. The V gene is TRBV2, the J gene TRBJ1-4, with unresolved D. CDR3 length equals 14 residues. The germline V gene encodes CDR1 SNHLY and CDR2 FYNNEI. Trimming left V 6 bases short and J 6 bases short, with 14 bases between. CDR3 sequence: CASSPDRRDEKLFF. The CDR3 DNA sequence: TGTGCCAGCAGCCCGGACCGGAGGGATGAAAAACTGTTTTTT.

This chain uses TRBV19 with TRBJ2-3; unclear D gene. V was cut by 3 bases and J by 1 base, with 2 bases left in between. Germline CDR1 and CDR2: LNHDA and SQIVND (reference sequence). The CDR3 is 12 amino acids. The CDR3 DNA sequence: TGTGCCAGTAGTATCGGCACAGATACGCAGTATTTT. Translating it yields CASSIGTDTQYF.

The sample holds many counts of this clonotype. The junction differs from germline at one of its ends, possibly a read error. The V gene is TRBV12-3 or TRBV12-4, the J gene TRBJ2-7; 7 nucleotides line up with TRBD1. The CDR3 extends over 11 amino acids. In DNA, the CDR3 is TGTGCCAGCAGTACAACCGGGACAGCCTCCTTC. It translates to CASSTTGTASF.

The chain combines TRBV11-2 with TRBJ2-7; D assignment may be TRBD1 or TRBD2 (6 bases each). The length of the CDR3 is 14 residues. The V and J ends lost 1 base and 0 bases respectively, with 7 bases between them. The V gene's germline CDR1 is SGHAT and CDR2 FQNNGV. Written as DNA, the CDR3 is TGTGCCAGCAGCTTAGGGGGGGCCTCCTACGAGCAGTACTTC. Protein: CASSLGGASYEQYF.

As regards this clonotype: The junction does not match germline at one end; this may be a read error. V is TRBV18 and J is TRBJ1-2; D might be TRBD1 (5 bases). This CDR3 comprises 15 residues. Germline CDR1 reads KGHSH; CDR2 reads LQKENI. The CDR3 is CVSSPGTPRDCGYTF. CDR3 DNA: TGTGTCAGCTCACCAGGGACGCCGAGAGACTGTGGCTACACCTTC. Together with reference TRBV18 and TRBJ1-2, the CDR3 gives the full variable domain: NAGVMQNPRHLVRRRGQEARLRCSPMKGHSHVYWYRQLPEEGLKFMVYLQKENIIDESGMPKERFSAEFPKEGPSILRIQQVVRGDSAAYFCVSSPGTPRDCGYTFGSGTRLTVV.

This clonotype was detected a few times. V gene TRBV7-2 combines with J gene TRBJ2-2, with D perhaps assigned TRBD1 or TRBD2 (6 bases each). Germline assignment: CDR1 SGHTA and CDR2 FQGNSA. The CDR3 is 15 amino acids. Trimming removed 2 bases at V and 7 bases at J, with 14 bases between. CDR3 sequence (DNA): TGTGCCAGCAGCTTAACACGGGGGCCGAACGGGGAGCTGTTTTTT. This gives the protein CASSLTRGPNGELFF. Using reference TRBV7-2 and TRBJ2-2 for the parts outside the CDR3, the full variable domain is GAGVSQSPSNKVTEKGKDVELRCDPISGHTALYWYRQSLGQGLEFLIYFQGNSAPDKSGLPSDRFSAERTGGSVSTLTIQRTQQEDSAVYLCASSLTRGPNGELFFGEGSRLTVL.

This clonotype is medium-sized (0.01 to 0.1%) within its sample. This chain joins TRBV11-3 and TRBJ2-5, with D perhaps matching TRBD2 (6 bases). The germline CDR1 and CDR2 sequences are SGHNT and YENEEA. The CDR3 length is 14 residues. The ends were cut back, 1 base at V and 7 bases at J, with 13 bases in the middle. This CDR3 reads CASSLGSLGGTQYF. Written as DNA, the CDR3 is TGTGCCAGCAGCTTAGGCTCGCTGGGAGGGACCCAGTACTTC.

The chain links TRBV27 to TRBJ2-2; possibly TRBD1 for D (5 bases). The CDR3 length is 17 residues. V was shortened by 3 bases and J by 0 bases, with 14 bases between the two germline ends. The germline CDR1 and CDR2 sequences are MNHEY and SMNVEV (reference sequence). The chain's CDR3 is CASSFGATASNTGELFF. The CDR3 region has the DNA TGTGCCAGCAGTTTTGGCGCGACAGCATCGAACACCGGGGAGCTGTTTTTT.

The DNA for the CDR3 is TGTGCCAGCAGCTTGGGGGGGGCGGCAGATACGCAGTATTTT. It is translated as CASSLGGAADTQYF. V usage is TRBV7-2 and J usage is TRBJ2-3, with D possibly TRBD2 on 7 matching bases. Germline CDR1 is SGHTA and CDR2 is FQGNSA. V lost 3 bases and J lost 4, with 11 bases in between. This CDR3 has 14 residues.

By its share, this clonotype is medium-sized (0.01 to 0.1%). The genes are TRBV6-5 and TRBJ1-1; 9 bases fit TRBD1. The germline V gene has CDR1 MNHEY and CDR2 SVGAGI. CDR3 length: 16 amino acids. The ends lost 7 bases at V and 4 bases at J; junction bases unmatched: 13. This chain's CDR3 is CASTDPGQGLATEAFF. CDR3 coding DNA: TGTGCCAGCACCGACCCGGGACAGGGCCTGGCCACTGAAGCTTTCTTT.

CDR3 protein: CASSLSASYEQYF. DNA of the CDR3: TGTGCCAGCAGCTTATCGGCCTCCTACGAGCAGTACTTC. This rearrangement joins TRBV7-2 to TRBJ2-7, with D unclear. Trimming removed 2 bases from V and 0 bases from J, with 5 bases in between. The V gene's germline CDR1 is SGHTA and CDR2 FQGNSA. This CDR3 comprises 13 residues.

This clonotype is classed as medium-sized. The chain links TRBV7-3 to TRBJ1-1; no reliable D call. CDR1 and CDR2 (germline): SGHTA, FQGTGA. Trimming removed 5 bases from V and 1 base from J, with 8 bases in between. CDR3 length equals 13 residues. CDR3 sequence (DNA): TGTGCCAGCAGCCACTACCCGAACACTGAAGCTTTCTTT. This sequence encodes CASSHYPNTEAFF.

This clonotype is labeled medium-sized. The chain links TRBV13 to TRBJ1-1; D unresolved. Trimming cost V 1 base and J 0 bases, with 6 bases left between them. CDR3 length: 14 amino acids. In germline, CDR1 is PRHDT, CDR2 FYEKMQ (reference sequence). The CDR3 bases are TGTGCCAGCAGCTTAGAGGATTTGAACACTGAAGCTTTCTTT. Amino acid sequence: CASSLEDLNTEAFF.

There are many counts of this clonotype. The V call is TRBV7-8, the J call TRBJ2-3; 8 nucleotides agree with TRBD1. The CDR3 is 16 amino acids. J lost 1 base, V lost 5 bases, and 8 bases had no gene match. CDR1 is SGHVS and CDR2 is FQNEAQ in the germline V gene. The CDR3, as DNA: TGTGCCAGCAGCCCGCGGACAGGGATGGGCACAGATACGCAGTATTTT. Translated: CASSPRTGMGTDTQYF. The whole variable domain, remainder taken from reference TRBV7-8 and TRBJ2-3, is GAGVSQSPRYKVAKRGQDVALRCDPISGHVSLFWYQQALGQGPEFLTYFQNEAQLDKSGLPSDRFFAERPEGSVSTLKIQRTQQEDSAVYLCASSPRTGMGTDTQYFGPGTRLTVL.